This TCR beta chain was recovered during a study of blood T cell repertoires in COVID-19. CDR3 length: 13 amino acids. V dropped 1 base and J dropped 10 bases, with 11 bases sitting between them. Germline V gene data show CDR1 as MGHRA and CDR2 as YSYEKL. Here immunoSEQ multiplex PCR was the method, and the copy in TCRdb shows in-frame clones only, minus some. The sample has 360,000 or so clones; approximately 89% are singletons. This receptor was identified in an older woman with COVID-19, enrolled during active disease. Source material: peripheral blood. The chain carries TRBV4-1 and TRBJ1-5; maybe TRBD1 (5 bases). CDR3 nucleotide sequence: TGCGCCAGCAGCCAAGCCAATAGGACACCCCAGCATTTT. This codes for CASSQANRTPQHF.